This TCR beta chain stems from a study of T cell responses to AZD1222 COVID-19 vaccine. The assay was immunoSEQ multiplex PCR, and TCRdb's table has in-frame clones only and misses some. The sample has about 120,000 clones, 87% seen once. The input for sequencing was peripheral blood, taken on day 0 of AZD1222 vaccination. The receptor's source is an adult in good health.

The CDR3 DNA is TGCGCCAGCAGCTTGGTGGGACAGGGGAATGAAAAACTGTTTTTT. It codes for CASSLVGQGNEKLFF. The chain uses TRBV5-1 and TRBJ1-4; 10 nucleotides match TRBD1. The J segment lost 5 bases and the V segment lost 0 bases, leaving 1 base of the junction unmatched. This CDR3 spans 15 amino acids. Germline values: CDR1 SGHRS, CDR2 YFSETQ.